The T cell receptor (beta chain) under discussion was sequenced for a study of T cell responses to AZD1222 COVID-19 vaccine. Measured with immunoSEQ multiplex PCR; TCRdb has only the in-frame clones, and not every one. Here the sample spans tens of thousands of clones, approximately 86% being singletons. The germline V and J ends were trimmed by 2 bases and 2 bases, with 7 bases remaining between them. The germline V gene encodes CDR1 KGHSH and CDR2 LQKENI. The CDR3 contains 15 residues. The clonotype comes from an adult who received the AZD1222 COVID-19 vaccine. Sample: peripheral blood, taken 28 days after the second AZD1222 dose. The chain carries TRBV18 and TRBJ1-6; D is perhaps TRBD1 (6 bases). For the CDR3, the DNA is TGTGCCAGCTCACCAAAGGGGGCCTATAATTCACCCCTCCACTTT. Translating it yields CASSPKGAYNSPLHF.